This T cell receptor beta chain stems from a study of blood T cell repertoires in COVID-19. Study information: Both acute and convalescent COVID-19 samples were obtained from the United States, Italy and Spain. Sources were T cells, B-cell-depleted T cells, or PBMCs; the material itself was cDNA or gDNA.

Two negative PCRs, clearance, or symptom resolution were required of recovered Cohort 3 donors. The assay was immunoSEQ multiplex PCR, and TCRdb's table has in-frame clones only and misses some. The sample comprises approximately 500,000 clones, roughly 90% of which are singletons, and approximately 2% rests with the top ten. The TCR comes from a woman aged 40 to 50 who had recovered from COVID-19. Source material: PBMCs or T cells enriched from blood (not recorded which).

CDR3 in DNA: TGCGCCAGCAGCACCCGCCCCCTTAGCGGGGGGTACACAGATACGCAGTATTTT. Its translation: CASSTRPLSGGYTDTQYF. V usage is TRBV5-1 and J usage is TRBJ2-3, with 10 positions matching TRBD2. The CDR3 sequence is 18 residues long. The junction had 13 bases not matched to a gene; V was cut back by 4 bases and J by 2 bases. Germline V lookup: CDR1 SGHRS, CDR2 YFSETQ.